These 6 T cell receptor beta chains were sequenced from one sample in a study of cytomegalovirus exposure and HLA in healthy donors. This table comes from immunoSEQ multiplex PCR, and its TCRdb copy is limited to in-frame clones, with some not included. Here the sample spans 260,000 or so clones, about 83% being singletons. The specimen was PBMCs. These receptors all come from a man between 18 and 35 years old in good health and CMV-seronegative.

The V call is TRBV11-2, the J call TRBJ1-2, with D possibly matching TRBD1 (6 bases). The CDR3 covers 16 residues. Germline V gene sequence: CDR1 SGHAT, CDR2 FQNNGV. V gave up 5 bases and J gave up 0 bases, with 16 bases separating them. The CDR3 region is CASSDPLHRANYGYTF. CDR3 in DNA: TGTGCCAGCAGCGACCCCCTTCACAGGGCTAACTATGGCTACACCTTC. Full variable domain (missing parts from reference TRBV11-2 and TRBJ1-2): EAGVAQSPRYKIIEKRQSVAFWCNPISGHATLYWYQQILGQGPKLLIQFQNNGVVDDSQLPKDRFSAERLKGVDSTLKIQPAKLEDSAVYLCASSDPLHRANYGYTFGSGTRLTVV.

A word on this clone: Other DNA sequences in the sample encode the same CDR3. The genes are TRBV29-1 and TRBJ1-1, with unresolved D. The V end lost 4 bases, the J end lost 1 base, and 4 bases lay between the germline ends. The CDR3 covers 11 residues. Germline assignment: CDR1 SQVTM and CDR2 ANQGSEA. Written as DNA, the CDR3 is TGCAGCGTTGGTCGGAACACTGAAGCTTTCTTT. Amino acid sequence: CSVGRNTEAFF.

The chain recombines TRBV15 with TRBJ2-1; D is perhaps TRBD2 (5 bases). This CDR3 is 15 amino acids long. Trimming left V 1 base short and J 0 bases short, with 7 bases between. In germline, CDR1 is LNHNV, CDR2 YYDKDF (reference sequence). The CDR3 sequence: CATSRGGSSYNEQFF. For the CDR3, the DNA is TGTGCCACCAGCAGAGGAGGGAGCTCCTACAATGAGCAGTTCTTC.

This chain connects TRBV30 to TRBJ2-5; 7 bases agree with TRBD2. Germline V gene data show CDR1 as GTSNPN and CDR2 as SVGIG (reference sequence). The CDR3 sequence is 12 residues long. The V segment lost 3 bases and the J segment 5 bases; nucleotides outside the gene matches: 3. CDR3: CAWSREEETQYF. Here the CDR3 DNA reads TGTGCCTGGAGCCGGGAGGAGGAGACCCAGTACTTC. The full variable domain, in which reference TRBV30 and TRBJ2-5 provide the parts outside the CDR3, is SQTIHQWPATLVQPVGSPLSLECTVEGTSNPNLYWYRQAAGRGLQLLFYSVGIGQISSEVPQNLSASRPQDRQFILSSKKLLLSDSGFYLCAWSREEETQYFGPGTRLLVL.

The chain uses TRBV15 and TRBJ1-2; D not resolved. The germline V gene encodes CDR1 LNHNV and CDR2 YYDKDF (reference sequence). V shed 0 bases and J shed 3 bases, with 11 bases lying between them. The CDR3 is made up of 15 amino acids. CDR3 DNA sequence: TGTGCCACCAGCAGAGATCGTAACAGCTACTATGGCTACACCTTC. As protein: CATSRDRNSYYGYTF.

With respect to this clone: An end of the junction differs from the germline gene, which may be a read error. The gene calls are TRBV5-5 and TRBJ2-7, with 7 bases lining up with TRBD1. The length of the CDR3 is 15 residues. CDR1 and CDR2 from the germline V gene are SGHKS and YYEKEE (reference sequence). CDR3 in amino acids: CASNLGWTGEYEQYF. In nucleotides, the CDR3 is TGTGCCAGCAACTTGGGCTGGACAGGAGAGTACGAGCAGTACTTC. The whole variable domain, remainder taken from reference TRBV5-5 and TRBJ2-7, is DAGVTQSPTHLIKTRGQQVTLRCSPISGHKSVSWYQQVLGQGPQFIFQYYEKEERGRGNFPDRFSARQFPNYSSELNVNALLLGDSALYLCASNLGWTGEYEQYFGPGTRLTVT.